Listed below are T cell receptor delta chains from one sample, sequenced in a study of γδ T cells in repeated Plasmodium falciparum infection. TCRdb reanalysed the multiplex PCR reads with CATT. Counted here are over 45,000 delta-chain clones, 1.6% occurring once; the ten biggest clones make up 8.5% to 10%. Sequencing was done on a sample of gamma-delta T cells from blood. The receptors derive from a pool of human donors (malaria-infected and uninfected, not separated). The CDR3 runs from the conserved cysteine through the conserved F or W. A D gene is named only where the DNA matches it firmly. The size of a clone is reported for some rows only, either as once, few or many, or as a class for expanded clones.

d_call j_call v_call clone_size cdr3_aa cdr3_nt
TRDD3 TRDJ1 TRDV1 many CALGEWGEDTRTDKLIF TGTGCTCTTGGGGAATGGGGAGAGGATACGAGGACCGATAAACTCATCTTT
TRDD3 TRDJ1 TRDV1 many CALGEIDLNTLTGGCSDKLIF TGTGCTCTTGGGGAAATTGACCTAAATACCCTTACTGGGGGATGTTCCGACAAACTCATCTTT
NA TRDJ1 TRDV1 many CALGGIPDKLIF TGTGCTCTTGGGGGGATCCCCGATAAACTCATCTTT
NA TRDJ1 TRDV1 many CALGELHLWGHPRYLRGLIF TGTGCTCTTGGGGAACTGCATCTCTGGGGACACCCTCGTTACCTGAGGGGACTCATCTTT
TRDD3 TRDJ1 TRDV1 medium-sized CALGEVPKRSPRIMGDTRPSDKLIF TGTGCTCTTGGGGAAGTGCCTAAACGGAGTCCCCGGATCATGGGGGATACGCGTCCATCCGATAAACTCATCTTT
TRDD3 TRDJ1 TRDV1 many CALGEFRRRAPGTGGHKETHTDKLIF TGTGCTCTTGGGGAGTTCCGGCGTCGCGCTCCTGGTACTGGGGGACATAAGGAGACTCACACCGATAAACTCATCTTT
NA TRDJ1 TRDV1 medium-sized CALGGPAGDTDKLIF TGTGCTCTTGGGGGGCCGGCCGGGGACACCGATAAACTCATCTTT
TRDD3 TRDJ1 TRDV1 many CALTPNPYCDLLGDKTDKLIF TGTGCTCTGACCCCAAACCCTTACTGTGATTTACTGGGGGATAAGACCGATAAACTCATCTTT
NA TRDJ1 TRDV1 many CALGAPSYTIIKLIF TGTGCTCTTGGGGCCCCTTCGTACACGATAATAAAACTCATCTTT
NA TRDJ1 TRDV3 many CARSFWGRTYTDKLIF TGTGCCCGTTCCTTCTGGGGACGAACGTACACCGATAAACTCATCTTT
NA TRDJ1 TRAV36/DV7 medium-sized CAVEVQNPTPALMGVYMYTDKLIF TGTGCTGTGGAGGTTCAGAATCCTACCCCGGCCTTGATGGGGGTCTATATGTACACCGATAAACTCATCTTT
NA TRDJ1 TRDV1 NA CALGELGGPSTSHWASFYKLIF TGTGCTCTTGGGGAACTCGGTGGCCCCTCCACGTCCCACTGGGCGAGTTTCTATAAACTCATCTTT
TRDD3 TRDJ1 TRDV2 many CACFPLLGDRYTDKLIF TGTGCCTGTTTTCCCTTACTGGGGGATCGGTACACCGATAAACTCATCTTT
NA TRDJ1 TRDV1 many CALGEPPGLIF TGTGCTCTTGGGGAACCCCCCGGGCTCATCTTT
NA TRDJ1 TRDV1 medium-sized CALGELERGRRYTDKLIF TGTGCTCTTGGGGAATTAGAGCGGGGGAGGAGGTACACCGATAAACTCATCTTT
NA TRDJ1 TRDV3 many CAFRLLPPFGVYPNKLIF TGTGCCTTTCGCCTTCTCCCTCCGTTTGGGGTGTACCCGAATAAACTCATCTTT
TRDD3 TRDJ1 TRDV1 medium-sized CALGERPTSLTGGYAAGYTDKLIF TGTGCTCTTGGGGAACGACCTACCTCGCTAACTGGGGGATACGCTGCCGGGTACACCGATAAACTCATCTTT
NA TRDJ1 TRDV1 many CALGESQHSLYTDKLIF TGTGCTCTTGGGGAATCCCAACACTCCTTGTACACCGATAAACTCATCTTT
NA TRDJ1 TRDV1 many CALGENRRYPPPLLGLKLIF TGTGCTCTTGGGGAAAACCGTCGATATCCTCCCCCCTTACTGGGTCTTAAACTCATCTTT
NA TRDJ1 TRDV1 medium-sized CALGECVLPSTVDTDKLIF TGTGCTCTTGGGGAATGCGTCCTACCGAGTACTGTTGACACCGATAAACTCATCTTT
NA TRDJ1 TRDV1 many CALGENVEDNWDKADKLIF TGTGCTCTTGGGGAAAATGTCGAGGACAACTGGGATAAGGCCGATAAACTCATCTTT
TRDD3 TRDJ1 TRDV2 many CACDPLGDIPYTDKLIF TGTGCCTGTGATCCCCTGGGGGATATACCTTACACCGATAAACTCATCTTT
NA TRDJ1 TRDV1 many CALGELGVWYAGTDKLIF TGTGCTCTTGGGGAACTGGGGGTATGGTACGCAGGCACCGATAAACTCATCTTT